The rows below give T cell receptor beta chains drawn from one sample of a study of response to subunit inactivated influenza vaccine. A single record per CDR3 protein comes from TCRdb applying MiXCR to the RT-PCR reads. The sample yields 500,000 to 600,000 distinct CDR3 sequences, roughly 10% seen once. This specimen was PBMCs from blood, taken on the day of vaccination. Source of these receptors: a man in his forties or fifties who received an inactivated influenza vaccine. Both conserved end residues are part of each CDR3. The D gene is left open where the match is weak. Clone sizes are given selectively: once, few, many, or a class where the clone is expanded.

V gene: TRBV20-1
J gene: TRBJ1-4
CDR3 length: 14
D gene: TRBD1
clone size: .
CDR3 protein: CSARPRQGPEKLFF
CDR3 DNA: TGCAGTGCCCGTCCGAGACAGGGACCTGAAAAACTGTTTTTT

V gene: TRBV10-3
J gene: TRBJ1-1
CDR3 length: 14
D gene: .
clone size: .
CDR3 protein: CAIRSGTGNTEAFF
CDR3 DNA: TGTGCCATCAGATCAGGAACCGGTAACACTGAAGCTTTCTTT

V gene: TRBV9
J gene: TRBJ2-1
CDR3 length: 14
D gene: TRBD2
clone size: .
CDR3 protein: CASSVRRGVDEQFF
CDR3 DNA: TGTGCCAGCAGCGTACGGCGGGGGGTCGATGAGCAGTTCTTC

V gene: TRBV5-6
J gene: TRBJ1-1
CDR3 length: 15
D gene: TRBD1
clone size: .
CDR3 protein: CASSLVDRSQIEAFF
CDR3 DNA: TGTGCCAGCAGCTTGGTGGACAGGAGTCAAATTGAAGCTTTCTTT

V gene: TRBV2
J gene: TRBJ2-7
CDR3 length: 11
D gene: .
clone size: .
CDR3 protein: CASKGPYEQYF
CDR3 DNA: TGTGCCAGCAAAGGTCCGTACGAGCAGTACTTC

V gene: TRBV4-3
J gene: TRBJ2-1
CDR3 length: 13
D gene: .
clone size: few
CDR3 protein: CASSQDLINEQFF
CDR3 DNA: TGCGCCAGCAGCCAAGATCTGATCAATGAGCAGTTCTTC

V gene: TRBV6-2/TRBV6-3
J gene: TRBJ2-5
CDR3 length: 16
D gene: TRBD1
clone size: .
CDR3 protein: CASSSTFDRVDRTQYF
CDR3 DNA: TGTGCCAGCAGTTCAACTTTCGACAGGGTCGATCGGACCCAGTACTTC

V gene: TRBV2
J gene: TRBJ2-1
CDR3 length: 15
D gene: .
clone size: many
CDR3 protein: CASNLMVIRGSEQFF
CDR3 DNA: TGTGCCAGCAATCTTATGGTTATTCGGGGGTCCGAGCAGTTCTTC

V gene: TRBV21-1
J gene: TRBJ2-5
CDR3 length: 14
D gene: .
clone size: few
CDR3 protein: CASSKYWGAETQYF
CDR3 DNA: TGTGCCAGCAGCAAATACTGGGGGGCAGAGACCCAGTACTTC

V gene: TRBV19
J gene: TRBJ1-5
CDR3 length: 16
D gene: TRBD1
clone size: few
CDR3 protein: CATAITGTGSGQPQHF
CDR3 DNA: TGTGCCACTGCGATTACCGGGACAGGGTCTGGGCAGCCCCAGCATTTT

V gene: TRBV6-1
J gene: TRBJ1-2
CDR3 length: 13
D gene: .
clone size: .
CDR3 protein: CASSVSGNYGYTF
CDR3 DNA: TGTGCCAGCAGTGTATCAGGAAACTATGGCTACACCTTC

V gene: TRBV3-1
J gene: TRBJ2-3
CDR3 length: 16
D gene: TRBD2
clone size: .
CDR3 protein: CASSHGTSGALRAQYF
CDR3 DNA: TGTGCCAGCAGCCACGGGACTAGCGGGGCCCTCCGGGCGCAGTATTTT

V gene: TRBV4-1
J gene: TRBJ2-6
CDR3 length: 15
D gene: .
clone size: few
CDR3 protein: CASSQGHSGANVLTF
CDR3 DNA: TGCGCCAGCAGCCAAGGACACTCTGGGGCCAACGTCCTGACTTTC

V gene: TRBV5-1
J gene: TRBJ2-1
CDR3 length: 15
D gene: .
clone size: few
CDR3 protein: CASSHRAAGYNEQFF
CDR3 DNA: TGCGCCAGCAGCCACAGAGCGGCTGGCTACAATGAGCAGTTCTTC

V gene: TRBV7-2
J gene: TRBJ2-3
CDR3 length: 15
D gene: .
clone size: .
CDR3 protein: CASSLWAGATDTQYF
CDR3 DNA: TGTGCCAGCAGCTTATGGGCAGGGGCCACAGATACGCAGTATTTT

V gene: TRBV5-6
J gene: TRBJ2-7
CDR3 length: 15
D gene: TRBD1
clone size: .
CDR3 protein: CASSFWTGDHYEQYF
CDR3 DNA: TGTGCCAGCAGCTTCTGGACAGGGGATCACTACGAGCAGTACTTC

V gene: TRBV5-5
J gene: TRBJ1-1
CDR3 length: 14
D gene: .
clone size: .
CDR3 protein: CASSPPPVNTEAFF
CDR3 DNA: TGTGCCAGCAGCCCGCCCCCAGTGAACACTGAAGCTTTCTTT

V gene: TRBV5-1
J gene: TRBJ2-1
CDR3 length: 14
D gene: .
clone size: many
CDR3 protein: CASSQYTAGGEQFF
CDR3 DNA: TGCGCCAGCAGCCAATACACCGCCGGTGGAGAGCAGTTCTTC

V gene: TRBV28
J gene: TRBJ1-2
CDR3 length: 14
D gene: TRBD1
clone size: few
CDR3 protein: CASSSGGTLYGYTF
CDR3 DNA: TGTGCCAGCAGCTCAGGGGGCACACTCTATGGCTACACCTTC

V gene: TRBV11-2
J gene: TRBJ2-4
CDR3 length: 15
D gene: TRBD1
clone size: .
CDR3 protein: CASSPYRGTKNIQYF
CDR3 DNA: TGTGCCAGCAGCCCATACAGGGGTACCAAAAACATTCAGTACTTC

V gene: TRBV29-1
J gene: TRBJ2-5
CDR3 length: 13
D gene: TRBD1
clone size: once
CDR3 protein: CSVGWSGGETQYF
CDR3 DNA: TGCAGCGTTGGGTGGTCAGGGGGAGAGACCCAGTACTTC

V gene: TRBV10-3
J gene: TRBJ1-6
CDR3 length: 15
D gene: .
clone size: .
CDR3 protein: CAITASFQGNSPPHF
CDR3 DNA: TGTGCCATCACCGCGTCCTTTCAAGGGAATTCACCCCCCCACTTT

V gene: TRBV7-2
J gene: TRBJ2-1
CDR3 length: 15
D gene: .
clone size: .
CDR3 protein: CASSLALRGRNEQFF
CDR3 DNA: TGTGCCAGCAGCTTAGCGCTAAGAGGGAGAAATGAGCAGTTCTTC

V gene: TRBV7-9
J gene: TRBJ2-1
CDR3 length: 16
D gene: .
clone size: .
CDR3 protein: CASSPAISAKYNEQFF
CDR3 DNA: TGTGCCAGCAGCCCCGCGATCAGCGCGAAATACAATGAGCAGTTCTTC

V gene: TRBV12-3/TRBV12-4
J gene: TRBJ2-1
CDR3 length: 17
D gene: TRBD2
clone size: few
CDR3 protein: CASRASGVSSSYNEQFF
CDR3 DNA: TGTGCCAGCAGGGCTAGCGGGGTATCGAGCTCCTACAATGAGCAGTTCTTC

V gene: TRBV20-1
J gene: TRBJ2-7
CDR3 length: 15
D gene: .
clone size: few
CDR3 protein: CSASTRDHPSYEQYF
CDR3 DNA: TGCAGTGCTAGCACCCGGGACCATCCCTCCTACGAGCAGTACTTC

V gene: TRBV29-1
J gene: TRBJ2-7
CDR3 length: 13
D gene: .
clone size: .
CDR3 protein: CSVWSPRSSEQYF
CDR3 DNA: TGCAGCGTTTGGTCGCCTAGGTCGTCCGAGCAGTACTTC

V gene: TRBV6-4
J gene: TRBJ2-2
CDR3 length: 14
D gene: .
clone size: .
CDR3 protein: CASSDPGRTGELFF
CDR3 DNA: TGTGCCAGCAGTGATCCCGGGCGGACCGGGGAGCTGTTTTTT

V gene: TRBV12-3/TRBV12-4
J gene: TRBJ2-1
CDR3 length: 16
D gene: .
clone size: .
CDR3 protein: CASRPAEGRTYNEQFF
CDR3 DNA: TGTGCCAGCAGGCCCGCGGAGGGGAGAACCTACAATGAGCAGTTCTTC

V gene: TRBV11-2
J gene: TRBJ2-5
CDR3 length: 15
D gene: .
clone size: few
CDR3 protein: CASSLPRKGQETQYF
CDR3 DNA: TGTGCCAGCAGCTTACCTCGGAAGGGCCAAGAGACCCAGTACTTC

V gene: TRBV19
J gene: TRBJ2-7
CDR3 length: 15
D gene: TRBD2
clone size: .
CDR3 protein: CASSMEAGGSYEQYF
CDR3 DNA: TGTGCCAGTAGTATGGAAGCGGGAGGGTCCTACGAGCAGTACTTC

V gene: TRBV5-6
J gene: TRBJ2-1
CDR3 length: 17
D gene: TRBD2
clone size: many
CDR3 protein: CASSFDYGTSGSNEQFF
CDR3 DNA: TGTGCCAGCAGCTTTGACTACGGGACTAGCGGGAGCAATGAGCAGTTCTTC

V gene: TRBV5-1
J gene: TRBJ2-2
CDR3 length: 15
D gene: TRBD1
clone size: few
CDR3 protein: CASKRDSFSTGELFF
CDR3 DNA: TGCGCCAGCAAACGGGACAGTTTTTCCACCGGGGAGCTGTTTTTT

V gene: TRBV15
J gene: TRBJ2-1
CDR3 length: 15
D gene: TRBD2
clone size: few
CDR3 protein: CATSRGTSGYNEQFF
CDR3 DNA: TGTGCCACCAGCAGAGGGACTAGCGGTTACAATGAGCAGTTCTTC

V gene: TRBV7-2
J gene: TRBJ2-7
CDR3 length: 11
D gene: .
clone size: many
CDR3 protein: CASSLVYEQYF
CDR3 DNA: TGTGCCAGCAGCTTAGTCTACGAGCAGTACTTC

V gene: TRBV7-9
J gene: TRBJ1-1
CDR3 length: 14
D gene: TRBD1
clone size: few
CDR3 protein: CASSRGQGSTEAFF
CDR3 DNA: TGTGCCAGCAGCCGGGGACAGGGGAGCACTGAAGCTTTCTTT

V gene: TRBV7-2
J gene: TRBJ1-3
CDR3 length: 16
D gene: TRBD1
clone size: few
CDR3 protein: CASSEQGAHSGNTIYF
CDR3 DNA: TGTGCCAGCAGCGAACAGGGGGCCCACTCTGGAAACACCATATATTTT

V gene: TRBV29-1
J gene: TRBJ2-7
CDR3 length: 11
D gene: .
clone size: few
CDR3 protein: CSVEVLYEQYF
CDR3 DNA: TGCAGCGTTGAGGTGCTGTACGAGCAGTACTTC

V gene: TRBV12-3/TRBV12-4
J gene: TRBJ2-7
CDR3 length: 14
D gene: TRBD1
clone size: .
CDR3 protein: CASSDRGPIDEQYF
CDR3 DNA: TGTGCCAGCAGTGACAGGGGGCCTATAGACGAGCAGTACTTC

V gene: TRBV5-1
J gene: TRBJ2-1
CDR3 length: 13
D gene: TRBD2
clone size: many
CDR3 protein: CASSLGLVDEQFF
CDR3 DNA: TGCGCCAGCAGCCTAGGACTAGTCGATGAGCAGTTCTTC